The clone carrying this T cell receptor (beta chain) was seen a handful of times. Its matching antigen is unknown. Germline V gene data show CDR1 as SGHAT and CDR2 as FQDESV (reference sequence). The ends were cut back, 4 bases at V and 2 bases at J, with 9 bases in the middle. The CDR3 extends over 13 amino acids. The data derive from a study of OX40 agonist ivuxolimab in advanced cancers. For the study at large: In this cohort, patients received ivuxolimab, an agonistic anti-OX40 (CD134) antibody.

Overall study findings and caveats: At 0.1 to 3.0 mg/kg and by week 6, clonal expansion occurred in CD4+ and CD8+ blood T cells. Low normalized T-cell clonal expansion also characterized some of the nonresponders.

Here immunoSEQ multiplex PCR was the method, and the copy in TCRdb shows in-frame clones only, minus some. The profile shows about 70,000 clones, about three quarters of them singletons. The chain is built from TRBV11-1 and TRBJ2-7; D not certain. The receptor's source is an adult with an advanced solid tumor such as melanoma, head and neck, liver or kidney cancer. The specimen was CD4+ or CD8+ T cells sorted from blood, collected in a trial of the OX40 agonist ivuxolimab. CDR3 nucleotide sequence: TGTGCCAGCAGCTATGGCGGTACCTACGAGCAGTACTTC. This sequence encodes CASSYGGTYEQYF. The full variable domain, with the rest looked up from reference TRBV11-1 and TRBJ2-7, is EAEVAQSPRYKITEKSQAVAFWCDPISGHATLYWYRQILGQGPELLVQFQDESVVDDSQLPKDRFSAERLKGVDSTLKIQPAELGDSAMYLCASSYGGTYEQYFGPGTRLTVT.